The T cell receptor (beta chain) under discussion was sequenced for a study of prognosis after radiotherapy for stage I lung cancer. Findings of the study overall: Unique TCR clones declined after stereotactic body radiation therapy, from a median about 10,000 to 6,900. Reportedly, metastasis status was linked to differences in TRBV and TRBJ usage frequencies. Reduced Shannon entropy following stereotactic body radiation therapy was recorded in patients who developed distant metastases.

The CDR3 length is 15 residues. In germline, CDR1 is SGHRS, CDR2 YFSETQ. The V and J ends lost 1 base and 5 bases, in that order; junction bases with no gene match: 2. CDR3 of TCR beta was amplified from genomic DNA via a two-round multiplex PCR. Every TRBV and TRBJ gene had its own specific primer in first-round PCR. One entry per CDR3 protein results from TCRdb running MiXCR on the multiplex PCR reads. The sample carries approximately 30,000 distinct CDR3 sequences, 32% recorded once. This clonotype counts as medium-sized (0.01 to 0.1%). Its target is not known. The starting material was PBMCs, obtained before or after stereotactic body radiation therapy (not recorded which). The sequence came from a donor aged 50 or older with non-small cell lung cancer. V usage is TRBV5-1 and J usage is TRBJ2-3; TRBD2 matches 12 bases. The chain's CDR3 is CASSLTSGRQDTQYF. The CDR3 DNA reads TGCGCCAGCAGCTTGACTAGCGGGAGGCAAGATACGCAGTATTTT.